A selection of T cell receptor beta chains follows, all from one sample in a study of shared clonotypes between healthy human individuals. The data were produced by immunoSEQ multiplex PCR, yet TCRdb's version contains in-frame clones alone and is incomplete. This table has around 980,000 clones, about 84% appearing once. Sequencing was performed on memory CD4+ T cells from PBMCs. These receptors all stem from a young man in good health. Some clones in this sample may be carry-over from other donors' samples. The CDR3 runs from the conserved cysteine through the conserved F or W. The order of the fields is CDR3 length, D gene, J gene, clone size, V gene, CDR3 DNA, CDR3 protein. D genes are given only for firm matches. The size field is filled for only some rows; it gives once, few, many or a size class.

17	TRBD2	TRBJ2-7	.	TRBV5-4	TGTGCCAGCAGCCCCCCTCGGCTTAGCGGGAGGAGCGACGAGCAGTACTTC	CASSPPRLSGRSDEQYF
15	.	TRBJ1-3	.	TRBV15	TGTGCCACCAGCAGACTTTGGGACTCTGGAAACACCATATATTTT	CATSRLWDSGNTIYF
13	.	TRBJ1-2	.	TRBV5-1	TGCGCCAGCAGCCCCCCGGGCTCCAATGGCTACACCTTC	CASSPPGSNGYTF
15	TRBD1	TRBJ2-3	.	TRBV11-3	TGTGCCAGCAGCTTAGGCCAGGGGGCAATGAATACGCAGTATTTT	CASSLGQGAMNTQYF
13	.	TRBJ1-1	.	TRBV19	TGTGCCAGTAACTACAGGGCCAACACTGAAGCTTTCTTT	CASNYRANTEAFF
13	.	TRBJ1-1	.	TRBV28	TGTGGGGGGGGGACACATGAGAACACTGAAGCTTTCTTT	CGGGTHENTEAFF
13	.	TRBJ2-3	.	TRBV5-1	TGCGCCAGCAGCTTGTACGGGAGAGATACGCAGTATTTT	CASSLYGRDTQYF
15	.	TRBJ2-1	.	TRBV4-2	TGTGCCAGCAGCCAAGAGGCCCTTCCCTCGGATGAGCAGTTCTTC	CASSQEALPSDEQFF
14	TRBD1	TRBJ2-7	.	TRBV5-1	TGCGCCAGCAGCTTGGCCGGGACAGCCTACGAGCAGTACTTC	CASSLAGTAYEQYF
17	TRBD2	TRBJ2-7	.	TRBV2	TGTGCCAGCATCCCGGGACTAGCGGGAGGGCCGCCATACGAGCAGTACTTC	CASIPGLAGGPPYEQYF
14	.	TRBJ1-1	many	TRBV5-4	TGTGCCAGCGGTAGGAGGGCGGGGAACACTGAAGCTTTCTTT	CASGRRAGNTEAFF
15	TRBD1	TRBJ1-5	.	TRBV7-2	TGTGCCAGCAGGAAAGGGACAGGGAGTAATCAGCCCCAGCATTTT	CASRKGTGSNQPQHF
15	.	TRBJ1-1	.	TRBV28	TGTGCCAGCAGTTTACCGCGATCGAGGGTCGCTGAAGCTTTCTTT	CASSLPRSRVAEAFF
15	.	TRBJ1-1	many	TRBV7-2	TGTGCCAGCAGCTTATTCGGATGGGGGAACACTGAAGCTTTCTTT	CASSLFGWGNTEAFF
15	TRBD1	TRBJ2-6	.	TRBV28	TGTGCCAGCAGTAGGACAGGGGCGGGGGCCAACGTCCTGACTTTC	CASSRTGAGANVLTF
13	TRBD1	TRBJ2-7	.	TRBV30	TGTGCCTGGAAGGGGGCAAACTCCTACGAGCAGTACTTC	CAWKGANSYEQYF
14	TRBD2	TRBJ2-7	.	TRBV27	TGTGCCAGCAGTTCCACCGGCGGGAGCTACGAGCAGTACTTC	CASSSTGGSYEQYF
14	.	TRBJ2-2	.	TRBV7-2	TGTGCCAGCCGTTTGGGGGGATCCACCGGGGAGCTGTTTTTT	CASRLGGSTGELFF
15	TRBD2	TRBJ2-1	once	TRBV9	TGTGCCAGCAGCCCGCCGGGACTAGCGGGGTTAGAGCAGTTCTTC	CASSPPGLAGLEQFF
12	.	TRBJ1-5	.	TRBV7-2	TGTGCCAGCAGCTTTGGGGGGCAGCCCCAGCATTTT	CASSFGGQPQHF
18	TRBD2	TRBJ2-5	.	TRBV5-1	TGCGCCAGCAGCATCGGGACTAGCGGGAGGGGCGCGGGAGAGACCCAGTACTTC	CASSIGTSGRGAGETQYF
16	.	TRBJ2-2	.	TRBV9	TGTGCCAGCAGCGTAGGGGTAGGGGCAGAGACCGGGGAGCTGTTTTTT	CASSVGVGAETGELFF
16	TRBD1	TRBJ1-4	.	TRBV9	TGTGCCAGCAGCGTAGCTGGGGGACAGGGAGGCGAAAAACTGTTTTTT	CASSVAGGQGGEKLFF
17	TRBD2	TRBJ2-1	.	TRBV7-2	TGTGCCAGCAGCTCCCACTTAGCGGGACTTACCTACAATGAGCAGTTCTTC	CASSSHLAGLTYNEQFF
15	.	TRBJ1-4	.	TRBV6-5	TGTGCCAGCAGTTACTCGTCGCAGGGGATGGAAAAACTGTTTTTT	CASSYSSQGMEKLFF
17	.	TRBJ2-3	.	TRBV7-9	TGTGCCAGCAGCTCCCAGAAAGGGGTCCTTATCACAGATACGCAGTATTTT	CASSSQKGVLITDTQYF
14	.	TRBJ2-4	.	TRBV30	TGTGCCTGGAGGGATCCGGGAGCCAAAAACATTCAGTACTTC	CAWRDPGAKNIQYF
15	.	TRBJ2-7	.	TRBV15	TGTGCCACCAGCAGAGCCTTGGGACCAATCTACGAGCAGTACTTC	CATSRALGPIYEQYF
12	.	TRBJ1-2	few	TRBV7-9	TGTGCCAGCAGCTTAAGCGTAGCGGGCTACACCTTC	CASSLSVAGYTF
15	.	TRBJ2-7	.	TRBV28	TGTGCCAGCAGTCCCCGCCTTGCAGGGCTCTACGAGCAGTACTTC	CASSPRLAGLYEQYF
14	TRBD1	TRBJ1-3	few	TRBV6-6	TGTGCCAGCAGTGGGACAGGGGGGGGAAACACCATATATTTT	CASSGTGGGNTIYF
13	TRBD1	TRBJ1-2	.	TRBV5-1	TGCGCCAGCAGCCAAGGACAGGGGTATGGCTACACCTTC	CASSQGQGYGYTF
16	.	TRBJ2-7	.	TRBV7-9	TGTGCCAGCAGCTCCACCGGCCCCAGGAAGGGCCTCGAGCAGTACTTC	CASSSTGPRKGLEQYF
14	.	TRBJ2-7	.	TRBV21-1	TGTGCCAGCAGCAAGAGACAGGGCTCCTACGAGCAGTACTTC	CASSKRQGSYEQYF
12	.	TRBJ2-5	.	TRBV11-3	TGTGCCAGCAGCTCACCCCAAGAGACCCAGTACTTC	CASSSPQETQYF
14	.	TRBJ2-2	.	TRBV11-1	TGTGCCAGCAGCTTGTTGGCAGGACCCGGGGAGCTGTTTTTT	CASSLLAGPGELFF
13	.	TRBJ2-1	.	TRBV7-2	TGTGCCAGCAGTCCACCGAGTTACAATGAGCAGTTCTTC	CASSPPSYNEQFF
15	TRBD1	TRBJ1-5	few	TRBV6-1	TGTGCCAGCAGGCCGGGACAGGGGACGTTACAGCCCCAGCATTTT	CASRPGQGTLQPQHF
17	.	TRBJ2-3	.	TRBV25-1	TGTGCCAGCACCCTGATCGGGGCCAAGGCAAGCACAGATACGCAGTATTTT	CASTLIGAKASTDTQYF
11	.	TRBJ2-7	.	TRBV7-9	TGTGCCAGCAGCCAACTCTACGAGCAGTACTTC	CASSQLYEQYF
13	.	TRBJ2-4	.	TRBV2	TGTGCCAGCAGTATAGGGACCCTACCTCTTCAGTACTTC	CASSIGTLPLQYF
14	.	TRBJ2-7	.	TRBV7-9	TGTGCCAGCAGCTTGATGTCGGCTAGGGGCGAGCAGTACTTC	CASSLMSARGEQYF
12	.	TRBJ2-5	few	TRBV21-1	TGTGCCAGCTTGGTGGTGGAAGAGACCCAGTACTTC	CASLVVEETQYF
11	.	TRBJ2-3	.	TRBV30	TGTGCCGGGAGTCTCTGGGATACGCAGTATTTT	CAGSLWDTQYF
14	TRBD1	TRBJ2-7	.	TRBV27	TGTGCCAGCAGTGGACAGGGGCGCGTGCACGAGCAGTACTTC	CASSGQGRVHEQYF
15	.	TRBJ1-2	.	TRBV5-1	TGCGCCAGCAGCTTAGGACATTCTCTTAACTATGGCTACACCTTC	CASSLGHSLNYGYTF
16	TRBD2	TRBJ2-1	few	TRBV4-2	TGTGCCAGCAGCCAAGATCACGGGACTAGGTACAATGAGCAGTTCTTC	CASSQDHGTRYNEQFF
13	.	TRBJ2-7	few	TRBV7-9	TGTGCCAGCAGCTTAGATGGGGCAGTTGAGCAGTACTTC	CASSLDGAVEQYF
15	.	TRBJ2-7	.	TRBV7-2	TGTGCCAGCAGCCAAACAGGGTCCACAGCCTACGAGCAGTACTTC	CASSQTGSTAYEQYF
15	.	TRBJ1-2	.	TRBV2	TGTGCCAGCATAGTACAGGGCCCTTTTACGAATGGCTACACCTTC	CASIVQGPFTNGYTF
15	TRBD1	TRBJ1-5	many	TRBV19	TGTGCCAGTAGTATCCCCGGGACAGGGTTCCAGCCCCAGCATTTT	CASSIPGTGFQPQHF
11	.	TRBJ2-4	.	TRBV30	TGTGCCTGGACCTCGGGGTCCATTCAGTACTTC	CAWTSGSIQYF
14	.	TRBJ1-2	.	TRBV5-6	TGTGCCAGCAGCTTGGCCGAGAGAAACTATGGCTACACCTTC	CASSLAERNYGYTF
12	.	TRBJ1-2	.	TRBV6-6	TGTGCCAGCAGACGGGACGTATATGGCTACACCTTC	CASRRDVYGYTF
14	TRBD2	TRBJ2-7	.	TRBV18	TGTGCCAGCTCATCTGGACTAGCGGTCTACGAGCAGTACTTC	CASSSGLAVYEQYF
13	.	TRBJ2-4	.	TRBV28	TGTGCCAGCGCAGGAGGCTTCAAAAACATTCAGTACTTC	CASAGGFKNIQYF
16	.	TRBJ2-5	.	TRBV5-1	TGCGCCAGCAGCTTGGCGCTGACCGATTTGGAAGAGACCCAGTACTTC	CASSLALTDLEETQYF
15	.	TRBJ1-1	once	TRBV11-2	TGTGCCAGCAGCTTAGATCGGGGGGGAACGGCTGAAGCTTTCTTT	CASSLDRGGTAEAFF
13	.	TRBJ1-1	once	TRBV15	TGTGCCACCAGCAGAGTACTGGTCACTGAAGCTTTCTTT	CATSRVLVTEAFF